The 12 T cell receptor beta chains presented below share a single source sample, sequenced in a study of shared clonotypes between healthy human individuals. The protocol was immunoSEQ multiplex PCR, while the TCRdb copy is restricted to in-frame clones and leaves out a portion. This repertoire shows 450,000 to 500,000 clones, approximately 80% found once; its top ten account for approximately 12%. What was sequenced was PBMCs. All receptors derive from a woman aged 40 to 50 in good health. Some clones in this sample may be carry-over from other donors' samples.

This rearrangement joins TRBV9 to TRBJ1-1; TRBD1 is a possible D gene (5 bases). V was shortened by 0 bases and J by 7 bases, with 13 bases between the two germline ends. The germline CDR1 and CDR2 sequences are SGDLS and YYNGEE. The CDR3 is made up of 14 amino acids. CDR3 residues: CASSVVERGNEAFF. The CDR3 DNA reads TGTGCCAGCAGCGTAGTTGAGCGGGGGAATGAAGCTTTCTTT.

This sequence joins TRBV29-1 and TRBJ1-1; TRBD1 agrees at 9 bases. V lost 6 bases to trimming and J lost 1 base; unmatched junction nucleotides: 6. Germline loops: CDR1 SQVTM, CDR2 ANQGSEA. This CDR3 has 14 residues. The CDR3 sequence: CSVTLTGGNTEAFF. The CDR3 DNA is TGCAGCGTGACCCTGACAGGGGGGAACACTGAAGCTTTCTTT.

This chain connects TRBV5-1 to TRBJ1-2; 9 bases map to TRBD1. Trimming cost V 5 bases and J 3 bases; bases outside gene matches: 8. Germline V lookup: CDR1 SGHRS, CDR2 YFSETQ. This CDR3 is built from 15 residues. CDR3 nucleotide sequence: TGCGCCAGCAGGGAAGGGACAGGGAAATACTATGGCTACACCTTC. Residues: CASREGTGKYYGYTF. The variable domain in full, with the rest retrieved from reference TRBV5-1 and TRBJ1-2, is KAGVTQTPRYLIKTRGQQVTLSCSPISGHRSVSWYQQTPGQGLQFLFEYFSETQRNKGNFPGRFSGRQFSNSRSEMNVSTLELGDSALYLCASREGTGKYYGYTFGSGTRLTVV.

This clone was seen ten or more times. The same CDR3 is also encoded by other DNA sequences in this sample. The chain links TRBV30 to TRBJ1-1, with unresolved D. V was cut by 2 bases and J by 0 bases, with 7 bases left in between. The CDR3 spans 13 residues. Germline CDR1 reads GTSNPN; CDR2 reads SVGIG (reference sequence). CDR3 DNA sequence: TGTGCCTGGAGTCTCGGCTTGAACACTGAAGCTTTCTTT. It yields the protein CAWSLGLNTEAFF.

V is TRBV5-1 and J is TRBJ2-3, with 9 nucleotides matching TRBD1. The germline CDR1 and CDR2 sequences are SGHRS and YFSETQ. With 4 bases clipped from V and 6 bases from J, the junction kept 9 bases outside the gene matches. The CDR3 totals 15 residues. The CDR3 loop is CASSRGTGSRDTQYF. The CDR3 region has the DNA TGCGCCAGCAGCCGGGGGACAGGGAGTCGGGATACGCAGTATTTT.

In its sample, this clone was seen many times. The chain recombines TRBV4-1 with TRBJ1-1; no clear D. Trimming pared 0 bases from V and 4 bases from J, leaving 12 bases between. Germline CDR1 MGHRA, CDR2 YSYEKL. This CDR3 comprises 15 residues. This CDR3 is CASSQEPFDATEAFF. The DNA of the CDR3 is TGCGCCAGCAGCCAAGAACCTTTTGATGCCACTGAAGCTTTCTTT.

The chain uses TRBV28 and TRBJ1-5, with 9 positions matching TRBD1. The V gene end was trimmed by 6 bases and the J gene end by 4 bases; junction bases not matched to a gene: 4. The CDR3 extends over 14 amino acids. Germline loops: CDR1 MDHEN, CDR2 SYDVKM. The CDR3 region is CASRRQGVNQPQHF. DNA for the CDR3: TGTGCCAGCAGAAGACAGGGGGTAAATCAGCCCCAGCATTTT.

For this clone: A single base separates this from a much larger clone, so it may be a read error. The V call is TRBV6-4, the J call TRBJ2-5; possibly TRBD2 for D (5 bases). Germline V gives CDR1 MRHNA, CDR2 SNTAGT. This CDR3 contains 15 residues. V shed 3 bases and J shed 4 bases, with 15 bases lying between them. The CDR3 region is CASSELVGEGETQYF. Here the CDR3 DNA reads TGTGCCAGCAGTGAGTTAGTGGGAGAAGGAGAGACCCAGTACTTC.

The rearrangement links TRBV11-2 to TRBJ2-1, with 7 positions matching TRBD2. Germline V gene sequence: CDR1 SGHAT, CDR2 FQNNGV. With V trimmed by 5 bases and J by 3 bases, 4 bases remained unmatched. This CDR3 has 14 residues. The CDR3: CASSPSGIYNEQFF. The CDR3 DNA follows: TGTGCCAGCAGCCCGAGCGGGATCTACAATGAGCAGTTCTTC.

The rearrangement uses TRBV4-2 and TRBJ2-5, with 10 bases fitting TRBD2. TRBJ2-7 explains the end of the DNA better; the J call may be wrong. Germline lookup yields CDR1 LGHNA and CDR2 YNFKEQ. This CDR3 is built from 15 residues. Written as DNA, the CDR3 is TGTGCCAGCAGCCAACAAGCGGGAGGGCCGAACGAGCAGTACTTC. Translation gives CASSQQAGGPNEQYF.

This chain joins TRBV6-4 and TRBJ2-3; D gene ambiguous. Germline V lookup: CDR1 MRHNA, CDR2 SNTAGT. V shed 0 bases and J shed 14 bases, with 18 bases lying between them. This CDR3 contains 14 residues. Here the CDR3 DNA reads TGTGCCAGCAGTGACTCGGGTACAGCCCCCCGCCGGTATTTT. It encodes CASSDSGTAPRRYF.

V is TRBV7-6 and J is TRBJ2-2; the D is unclear. Between the trimmed V and J ends, which lost 2 bases and 3 bases, there was a span of 7 bases. Per the germline V gene, CDR1 is SGHVS and CDR2 is FNYEAQ. The CDR3 is made up of 14 amino acids. The CDR3 region has the DNA TGTGCCAGCAGCTTAAGGGATCACACCGGGGAGCTGTTTTTT. Translation: CASSLRDHTGELFF.